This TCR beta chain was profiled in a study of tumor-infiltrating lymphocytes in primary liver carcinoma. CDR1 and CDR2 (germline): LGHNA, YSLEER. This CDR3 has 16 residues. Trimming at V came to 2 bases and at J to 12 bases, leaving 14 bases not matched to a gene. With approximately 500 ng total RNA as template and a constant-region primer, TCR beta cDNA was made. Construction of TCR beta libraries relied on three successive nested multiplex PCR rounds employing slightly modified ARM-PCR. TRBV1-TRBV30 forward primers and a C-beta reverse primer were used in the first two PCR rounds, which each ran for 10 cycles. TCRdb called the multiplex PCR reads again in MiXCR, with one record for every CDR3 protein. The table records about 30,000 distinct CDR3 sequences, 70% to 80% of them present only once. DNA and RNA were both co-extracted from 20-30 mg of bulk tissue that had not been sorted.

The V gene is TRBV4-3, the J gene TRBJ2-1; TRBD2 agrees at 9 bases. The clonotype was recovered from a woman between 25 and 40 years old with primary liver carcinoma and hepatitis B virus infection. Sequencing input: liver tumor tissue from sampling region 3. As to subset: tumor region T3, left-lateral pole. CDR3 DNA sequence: TGCGCCAGCAGCCAAAACGTAGCGGGAGTCGGAGATGTGCAGTTCTTC. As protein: CASSQNVAGVGDVQFF.